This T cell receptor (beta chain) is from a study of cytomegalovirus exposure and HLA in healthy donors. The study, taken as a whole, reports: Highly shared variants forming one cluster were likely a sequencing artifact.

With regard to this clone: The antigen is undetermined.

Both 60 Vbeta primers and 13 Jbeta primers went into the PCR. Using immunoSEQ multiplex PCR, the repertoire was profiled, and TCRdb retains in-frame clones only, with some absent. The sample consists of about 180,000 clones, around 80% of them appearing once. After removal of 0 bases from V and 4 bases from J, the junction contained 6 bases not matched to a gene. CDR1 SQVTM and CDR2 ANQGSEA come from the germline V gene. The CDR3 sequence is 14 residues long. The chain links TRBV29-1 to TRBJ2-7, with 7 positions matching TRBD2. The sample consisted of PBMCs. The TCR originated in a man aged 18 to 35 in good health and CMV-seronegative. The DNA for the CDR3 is TGCAGCGTTGAAGATCTAGCTAGCGGATACGAGCAGTACTTC. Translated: CSVEDLASGYEQYF.